The 8 T cell receptor beta chains given below trace back to one sample, sequenced in a study of T cell responses to AZD1222 COVID-19 vaccine (TCRdb year 2021). The intended sense of this specimen's time point label: baseline before first vaccination. The library came from the immunoSEQ multiplex PCR assay. This immuneACCESS table, as held by TCRdb, lists in-frame sequences with V and J called but not all clones. Of the missing ones, under half trace to an unresolved V gene in checked studies; the others have no known cause. The sample table shows about 140,000 clones, and about 93% are seen once. The ten largest make up roughly 9.1% of the sample. The starting material was peripheral blood, obtained on day 0 of AZD1222 vaccination. Source of these receptors: an adult in good health.

In regard to this clone: This sample includes further DNA sequences coding for the same CDR3. The rearrangement links TRBV3-1 (or the pseudogene TRBV3-2) to TRBJ2-3; possible D gene TRBD2, 5 bases. The CDR3 runs 13 residues. In germline, CDR1 is LGHDT, CDR2 YNNKEL (reference sequence). Trimming shortened V by 2 bases and J by 4 bases, and 7 bases separated the two germline ends. CDR3 region: CASSQRGADTQYF. The CDR3 DNA reads TGTGCCAGCAGCCAACGGGGTGCAGATACGCAGTATTTT.

The chain has TRBV12-3 or TRBV12-4 and TRBJ1-2; D perhaps matches TRBD1 (6 bases). The V end lost 3 bases, the J end lost 6 bases, and 8 bases lay between the germline ends. The CDR3 consists of 12 residues. In nucleotides, the CDR3 is TGTGCCAGCAGTTTGGGGGCCCATGGCTACACCTTC. Its protein is CASSLGAHGYTF.

This rearrangement joins TRBV19 to TRBJ1-1; 7 positions agree with TRBD1. This CDR3 contains 16 residues. Germline loops: CDR1 LNHDA, CDR2 SQIVND (reference sequence). V trimming: 6 bases; J trimming: 2 bases; junction bases outside the gene matches: 12. CDR3 bases: TGTGCCAGTAGCCACGACAGGGAGGGAATAAACACTGAAGCTTTCTTT. The encoded protein is CASSHDREGINTEAFF.

The rearrangement links TRBV6-5 to TRBJ2-2; 8 bases align to TRBD2. The CDR3 covers 16 residues. The V gene end was trimmed by 4 bases and the J gene end by 1 base; junction bases not matched to a gene: 5. Germline V gene lookup returns CDR1 MNHEY and CDR2 SVGAGI. CDR3 protein: CASSFPGGGNTGELFF. The CDR3 region has the DNA TGTGCCAGCAGTTTCCCCGGGGGGGGGAACACCGGGGAGCTGTTTTTT.

This clone appeared a single time. The rearrangement uses TRBV5-6 and TRBJ2-5; 10 bases are a match to TRBD2. V was clipped by 4 bases and J by 5 bases; unmatched bases: 11. The CDR3 runs to 16 residues. CDR1 and CDR2 (germline): SGHDT, YYEEEE. For the CDR3, the DNA is TGTGCCAGCAGCCCGGGACTAGCGTTAATCGGGGAGACCCAGTACTTC. Amino acids: CASSPGLALIGETQYF.

V and J are TRBV7-9 and TRBJ1-3; D is perhaps TRBD1 (6 bases). V was cut by 5 bases and J by 1 base, with 21 bases left in between. The CDR3 is 18 residues long. CDR1 SEHNR and CDR2 FQNEAQ come from the germline V gene (reference sequence). CDR3 sequence reads: CASSTAQDTGISGNTIYF. CDR3 sequence (DNA): TGTGCCAGCAGCACAGCGCAAGATACAGGGATTTCTGGAAACACCATATATTTT.

The V and J genes are TRBV6-5 and TRBJ1-5, with D unresolved. Germline CDR1 MNHEY, CDR2 SVGAGI. The CDR3 has 15 amino acids. V dropped 4 bases and J dropped 4 bases, with 14 bases sitting between them. Here the CDR3 DNA reads TGTGCCAGCAGTTCCAATCCAGCGATAAATCAGCCCCAGCATTTT. Amino acid sequence: CASSSNPAINQPQHF.

The rearrangement joins TRBV6-5 to TRBJ1-1; the D is unclear. Trimming left V 5 bases short and J 10 bases short, with 11 bases between. CDR3 length: 11 residues. CDR1 MNHEY and CDR2 SVGAGI come from the germline V gene. The CDR3 sequence is CASSPLRRAFF. In DNA form, the CDR3 reads TGTGCCAGCAGTCCCCTCCGGAGAGCTTTCTTT.